The 20 T cell receptor beta chains below were found in one sample sequenced in a study of CD8+ T cells in alopecia areata. The sample's treatment: oral pan-JAK inhibitor, 5-10 mg twice daily. Reverse transcription of extracted RNA yielded cDNA, which provided the sequencing template. Clones were read by immunoSEQ multiplex PCR, and TCRdb kept only the in-frame ones, dropping some. The sample has 95,000 to 100,000 clones, 55% to 70% seen once. The material sequenced was CD8+ T cells sorted from blood, taken between weeks 55 and 65, from a patient treated with tofacitinib. The origin of the receptors is a human donor with alopecia areata.

The chain is built from TRBV29-1 and TRBJ1-2, with 11 bases identical to TRBD1. Germline values: CDR1 SQVTM, CDR2 ANQGSEA. The CDR3 covers 16 residues. Trimming took 3 bases from V and 4 from J; bases not matched to a gene: 10. The CDR3: CSVERLTGTGGYGYTF. DNA for the CDR3: TGCAGCGTTGAGAGACTAACCGGGACAGGGGGCTATGGCTACACCTTC.

The chain couples TRBV13 to TRBJ1-1; D remains ambiguous. V was trimmed by 3 bases and J by 1 base, leaving 3 bases between them. The CDR3 extends over 12 amino acids. Germline V gene sequence: CDR1 PRHDT, CDR2 FYEKMQ (reference sequence). CDR3 residues: CASSFSNTEAFF. The CDR3 DNA is TGTGCCAGCAGCTTTTCGAACACTGAAGCTTTCTTT.

V is TRBV7-9 and J is TRBJ2-3; D may correspond to TRBD1 or TRBD2 (5 bases each). This CDR3 region has 14 residues. Germline V gene data show CDR1 as SEHNR and CDR2 as FQNEAQ (reference sequence). V lost 8 bases, J lost 0 bases, and 12 bases lay in between. The CDR3 DNA follows: TGTGCCAGCGTCGGGGCTTCTAGCACAGATACGCAGTATTTT. Encoded protein: CASVGASSTDTQYF.

This chain joins TRBV29-1 and TRBJ2-6; tentatively, D is TRBD2 (6 bases). CDR3 length: 17 amino acids. CDR1 and CDR2 from the germline V gene are SQVTM and ANQGSEA. V lost 3 bases and J 0 bases, leaving 15 bases between the germline ends. This chain's CDR3 is CSVDGRDSDSGANVLTF. The CDR3 DNA sequence: TGCAGCGTTGATGGACGGGACTCAGACTCTGGGGCCAACGTCCTGACTTTC.

The chain joins TRBV5-6 to TRBJ2-3; D assignment may be TRBD1 or TRBD2 (6 bases each). V gave up 2 bases and J gave up 5 bases, with 9 bases separating them. In germline, CDR1 is SGHDT, CDR2 YYEEEE. The length of the CDR3 is 13 residues. CDR3 bases: TGTGCCAGCAGCTTCGGAGGGGGAGATACGCAGTATTTT. Protein product: CASSFGGGDTQYF.

This clone was observed a handful of times. The V gene is TRBV7-9, the J gene TRBJ2-5, with D unresolved. Germline CDR1 reads SEHNR; CDR2 reads FQNEAQ (reference sequence). The CDR3 consists of 16 residues. V was trimmed by 4 bases and J by 0 bases, leaving 15 bases between them. The CDR3 coding sequence is TGTGCCAGCAGCTCGGCGTTCCTGGGGAACCAAGAGACCCAGTACTTC. It translates to CASSSAFLGNQETQYF.

The sample holds a few counts of this clone. The chain combines TRBV9 with TRBJ2-1; 9 nucleotides align to TRBD1. V dropped 4 bases and J dropped 5; count of bases not matched to a gene: 7. This CDR3 comprises 15 residues. The germline V gene encodes CDR1 SGDLS and CDR2 YYNGEE. CDR3 amino acids: CASSPYGQGNNEQFF. DNA for the CDR3: TGTGCCAGCAGCCCCTACGGACAGGGGAACAATGAGCAGTTCTTC. The complete variable domain, with remaining parts taken from reference TRBV9 and TRBJ2-1, reads DSGVTQTPKHLITATGQRVTLRCSPRSGDLSVYWYQQSLDQGLQFLIQYYNGEERAKGNILERFSAQQFPDLHSELNLSSLELGDSALYFCASSPYGQGNNEQFFGPGTRLTVL.

The rearrangement uses TRBV7-9 and TRBJ2-3; D not resolved. The germline V gene has CDR1 SEHNR and CDR2 FQNEAQ (reference sequence). Trimming left V 3 bases short and J 1 base short, with 5 bases between. The CDR3 is made up of 13 amino acids. The CDR3 region is CASSFGGTDTQYF. Written as DNA, the CDR3 is TGTGCCAGCAGCTTTGGGGGCACAGATACGCAGTATTTT.

As concerns this clone: The germline gene is not matched at one end of the junction; a read error may be the cause. The chain employs TRBV30 and TRBJ2-3; no firm D call. Per the germline V gene, CDR1 is GTSNPN and CDR2 is SVGIG (reference sequence). The CDR3 runs to 10 residues. The CDR3 region is CAWGTDTQYF. CDR3 DNA sequence: TGTGCCTGGGGCACGGATACGCAGTATTTT.

The V and J genes are TRBV11-2 and TRBJ1-1; 8 nucleotides agree with TRBD1. The CDR3 sequence is 16 residues long. J lost 2 bases, V lost 4 bases, and 9 bases had no gene match. CDR1 and CDR2 from the germline V gene are SGHAT and FQNNGV. CDR3 sequence (DNA): TGTGCCAGCAGCTCTACCGGGACAGGACACAACACTGAAGCTTTCTTT. Protein: CASSSTGTGHNTEAFF.

The sample holds a few counts of this clone. The V gene is TRBV7-9, the J gene TRBJ1-2; 7 bases line up with TRBD1. Germline trimming cut 5 bases from V and 5 bases from J; bases unmatched to any gene: 11. CDR1 SEHNR and CDR2 FQNEAQ come from the germline V gene (reference sequence). This CDR3 spans 15 amino acids. CDR3 sequence (DNA): TGTGCCAGCAGCGCCCCCGGGACAGCGGAATATGGCTACACCTTC. It is translated as CASSAPGTAEYGYTF.

The chain combines TRBV18 with TRBJ1-2, with a possible D match to TRBD1 (5 bases). V was clipped by 1 base and J by 2 bases, with 5 bases between them. This CDR3 is 13 amino acids long. From germline, CDR1 is KGHSH and CDR2 LQKENI. For the CDR3, the DNA is TGTGCCAGCTCACCACACAGGAACTATGGCTACACCTTC. Encoded protein: CASSPHRNYGYTF. Supplemented by reference TRBV18 and TRBJ1-2, the full variable domain reads NAGVMQNPRHLVRRRGQEARLRCSPMKGHSHVYWYRQLPEEGLKFMVYLQKENIIDESGMPKERFSAEFPKEGPSILRIQQVVRGDSAAYFCASSPHRNYGYTFGSGTRLTVV.

V usage is TRBV5-1 and J usage is TRBJ2-1; D is unresolved. Germline values: CDR1 SGHRS, CDR2 YFSETQ. Deletions cut 4 bases from V and 8 bases from J, with 7 bases between. The CDR3 runs to 11 residues. The CDR3, as DNA: TGCGCCAGCAGCCTCAGCTATGAGCAGTTCTTC. Encoded protein: CASSLSYEQFF.

The chain joins TRBV12-5 to TRBJ1-1; D is ambiguous. The V and J ends lost 4 bases and 6 bases respectively, with 9 bases between them. This CDR3 is 12 amino acids long. Germline CDR1 and CDR2: LGHNT and FRNRAP. CDR3 sequence (DNA): TGTGCTAGTGGTTCCGTTGTAGCTGAAGCTTTCTTT. Its protein is CASGSVVAEAFF.

This clone was seen a few times. The V gene is TRBV30, the J gene TRBJ2-5, with TRBD1 identical over 7 bases. The J call may not be correct, given that the DNA end is closer to TRBJ2-7. The CDR3 contains 12 residues. CDR1 is GTSNPN and CDR2 is SVGIG in the germline V gene (reference sequence). CDR3: CAWGDSSYEQYF. CDR3 in DNA: TGTGCCTGGGGGGACAGCTCCTACGAGCAGTACTTC.

This clone was seen a few times. The chain has TRBV29-1 and TRBJ1-2; TRBD1 matches 8 bases. Trimming cost V 5 bases and J 7 bases; bases outside gene matches: 12. The CDR3 length is 14 residues. In germline, CDR1 is SQVTM, CDR2 ANQGSEA. CDR3: CSVPPPSTGGGYTF. CDR3 nucleotides: TGCAGCGTTCCCCCTCCCTCTACAGGGGGTGGCTACACCTTC. Drawing the rest from reference TRBV29-1 and TRBJ1-2, the complete variable domain is SAVISQKPSRDICQRGTSLTIQCQVDSQVTMMFWYRQQPGQSLTLIATANQGSEATYESGFVIDKFPISRPNLTFSTLTVSNMSPEDSSIYLCSVPPPSTGGGYTFGSGTRLTVV.

The chain joins TRBV13 to TRBJ1-2, with TRBD1 matching over 7 bases. The V segment lost 4 bases and the J segment 3 bases; nucleotides outside the gene matches: 8. The germline V gene encodes CDR1 PRHDT and CDR2 FYEKMQ (reference sequence). This CDR3 region has 15 residues. The CDR3 protein is CASSYGRGRDYGYTF. CDR3 DNA sequence: TGTGCCAGCAGCTACGGTAGGGGGCGCGACTATGGCTACACCTTC.

The chain uses TRBV9 and TRBJ2-2; 11 bases are a match to TRBD2. CDR1 and CDR2 (germline): SGDLS, YYNGEE. The CDR3 sequence is 16 residues long. Trimming took 3 bases from V and 1 from J; bases not matched to a gene: 2. CDR3 DNA: TGTGCCAGCAGCGCTAGCGGGGGGATGAACACCGGGGAGCTGTTTTTT. Protein product: CASSASGGMNTGELFF. The whole variable domain, filled in from reference TRBV9 and TRBJ2-2, reads DSGVTQTPKHLITATGQRVTLRCSPRSGDLSVYWYQQSLDQGLQFLIQYYNGEERAKGNILERFSAQQFPDLHSELNLSSLELGDSALYFCASSASGGMNTGELFFGEGSRLTVL.

The rearrangement links TRBV4-1 to TRBJ2-1, with 11 bases aligning to TRBD2. The V segment lost 1 base and the J segment 0 bases; nucleotides outside the gene matches: 14. The CDR3 contains 21 residues. Germline V CDR1 and CDR2: MGHRA, YSYEKL. The CDR3 coding sequence is TGCGCCAGCAGCCAAGTCCTTCCGGGACTAGCGGTAAAAAGCTCCTACAATGAGCAGTTCTTC. Amino acid sequence: CASSQVLPGLAVKSSYNEQFF.

V and J are TRBV4-2 and TRBJ2-5; no reliable D call. Between the trimmed V and J ends, which lost 2 bases and 2 bases, there was a span of 9 bases. Germline V CDR1 and CDR2: LGHNA, YNFKEQ. The CDR3 runs to 14 residues. As DNA, the CDR3 is TGTGCCAGCAGCCAATACTGGATACAAGAGACCCAGTACTTC. Translated: CASSQYWIQETQYF.